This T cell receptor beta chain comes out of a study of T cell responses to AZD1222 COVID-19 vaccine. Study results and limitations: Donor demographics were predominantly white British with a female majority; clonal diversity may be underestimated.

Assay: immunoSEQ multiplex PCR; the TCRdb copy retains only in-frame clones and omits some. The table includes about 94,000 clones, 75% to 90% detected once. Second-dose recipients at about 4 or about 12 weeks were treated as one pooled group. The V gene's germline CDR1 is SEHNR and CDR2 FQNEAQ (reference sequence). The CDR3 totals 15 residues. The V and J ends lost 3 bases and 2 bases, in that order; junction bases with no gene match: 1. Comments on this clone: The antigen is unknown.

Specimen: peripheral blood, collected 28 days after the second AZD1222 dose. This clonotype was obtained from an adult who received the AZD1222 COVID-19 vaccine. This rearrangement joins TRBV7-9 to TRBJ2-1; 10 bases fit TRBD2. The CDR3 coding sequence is TGTGCCAGCAGCTTGGGGACTAGCGCCTACAATGAGCAGTTCTTC. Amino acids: CASSLGTSAYNEQFF.